This T cell receptor beta chain appears in the sequencing data of a study of T cell responses to AZD1222 COVID-19 vaccine. V shed 0 bases and J 8 bases; nucleotides not matched to a gene: 5. Germline V gene data show CDR1 as LNHNV and CDR2 as YYDKDF (reference sequence). There are 16 residues in the CDR3. Sequencing was performed with immunoSEQ multiplex PCR; in TCRdb, only in-frame clones are kept and a portion is missing. The sample records approximately 26,000 clones, about 89% being singletons. The clonotype was recovered from an adult in good health. The sample was peripheral blood, taken on day 0 of AZD1222 vaccination. The chain couples TRBV15 to TRBJ2-1; 12 nucleotides match TRBD2. CDR3 sequence reads: CATSREWTSGTHEQFF. In DNA, the CDR3 is TGTGCCACCAGCAGAGAATGGACTAGCGGGACCCATGAGCAGTTCTTC.